Listed below are T cell receptor beta chains from one sample, sequenced in a study of monozygotic twins with cystic fibrosis. Generated by immunoSEQ multiplex PCR, the TCRdb table keeps only in-frame clones and is missing some. Among roughly 32,000 clones listed, around 96% were seen once. The specimen sequenced was blood. The source is a girl aged 2 to 10 with cystic fibrosis. The CDR3 runs from the conserved cysteine through the conserved F or W. A D gene is named only where the DNA matches it firmly. Clone sizes are given selectively: once, few, many, or a class where the clone is expanded.

size	V	D	J	DNA	CDR3
once	TRBV4-1	NA	TRBJ2-1	TGCGCCAGCAGCCTAGCGCAATACAATGAGCAGTTCTTC	CASSLAQYNEQFF
NA	TRBV28	TRBD1	TRBJ1-5	TGTGCCAGCAGTTTGGTGACAGGGGGTAATCAGCCCCAGCATTTT	CASSLVTGGNQPQHF
NA	TRBV28	NA	TRBJ1-6	TGTGCCAGCAGTCCGCAAAGTTTTTCACCCCTCCACTTT	CASSPQSFSPLHF
NA	TRBV9	NA	TRBJ2-6	TGTGCCAGCAGCGTCTCCCCATGGGCCGGCTGGTCTGGGGCCAACGTCCTGACTTTC	CASSVSPWAGWSGANVLTF
NA	TRBV13	NA	TRBJ1-2	TGTGCCAGCAGCCTAGCCCCCTGGCGTGGGTTTCAGGGGTCAGACTATGGCTACACCTTC	CASSLAPWRGFQGSDYGYTF
NA	TRBV19	TRBD1	TRBJ1-5	TGTGCCAGTAGCACCCCTGGCAGGGGGCCTGACACCCTTAGCAATCAGCCCCAGCATTTT	CASSTPGRGPDTLSNQPQHF
NA	TRBV4-1	TRBD1	TRBJ1-5	TGCGCCAGCAGCAGCGGGACAGGGGGAGTTCAGCCCCAGCATTTT	CASSSGTGGVQPQHF
NA	TRBV28	NA	TRBJ1-1	TGTGCCAGCAGTTTTCACCAGGGAGGGAAGAACACTGAAGCTTTCTTT	CASSFHQGGKNTEAFF
NA	TRBV18	NA	TRBJ2-5	TGTGCCAGCTCACCGAATGGGGGGTGGACAGGCCAAGAGACCCAGTACTTC	CASSPNGGWTGQETQYF
NA	TRBV7-9	NA	TRBJ2-1	TGTGCCAGCAGCGCAGGACAGCCCTCCTACAATGAGCAGTTCTTC	CASSAGQPSYNEQFF